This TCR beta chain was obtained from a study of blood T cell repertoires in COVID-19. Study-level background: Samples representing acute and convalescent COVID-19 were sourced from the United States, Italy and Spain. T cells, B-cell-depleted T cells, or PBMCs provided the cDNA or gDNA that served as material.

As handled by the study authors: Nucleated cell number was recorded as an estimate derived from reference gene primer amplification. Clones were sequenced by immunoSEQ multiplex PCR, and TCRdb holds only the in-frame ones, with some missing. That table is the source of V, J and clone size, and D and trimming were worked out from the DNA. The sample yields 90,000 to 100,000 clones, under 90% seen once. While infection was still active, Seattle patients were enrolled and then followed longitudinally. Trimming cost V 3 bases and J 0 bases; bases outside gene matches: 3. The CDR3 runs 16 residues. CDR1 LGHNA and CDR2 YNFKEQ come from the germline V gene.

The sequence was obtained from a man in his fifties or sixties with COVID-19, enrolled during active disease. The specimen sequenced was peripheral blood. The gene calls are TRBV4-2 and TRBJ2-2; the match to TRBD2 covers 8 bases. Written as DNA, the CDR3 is TGTGCCAGCAGCCAGAATAGCGGGGCGAACACCGGGGAGCTGTTTTTT. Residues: CASSQNSGANTGELFF.